The 3 T cell receptor beta chains listed next were all sequenced from one sample in a study of blood T cell repertoires in COVID-19. Generated by immunoSEQ multiplex PCR, the TCRdb table keeps only in-frame clones and is missing some. The profile shows roughly 200,000 clones, 65% to 90% of them singletons. Sequenced material: PBMCs or T cells enriched from blood (not recorded which). The receptors originated from a woman aged 40 to 50 with acute COVID-19.

V and J are TRBV2 and TRBJ2-1, with D possibly being TRBD1 (5 bases). Trimming pared 4 bases from V and 2 bases from J, leaving 9 bases between. The CDR3 runs 14 residues. Germline V CDR1 and CDR2: SNHLY, FYNNEI. The CDR3, as DNA: TGTGCCAGCAGTGTACAGGCTCCCTACAATGAGCAGTTCTTC. This codes for CASSVQAPYNEQFF.

V is TRBV28 and J is TRBJ2-3; 8 nucleotides match TRBD2. Germline CDR1 MDHEN, CDR2 SYDVKM. There are 17 residues in the CDR3. J lost 5 bases, V lost 2 bases, and 12 bases had no gene match. This CDR3 reads CASSLAGGVGVRDTQYF. CDR3 DNA: TGTGCCAGCAGTTTAGCGGGAGGAGTTGGAGTAAGAGATACGCAGTATTTT. Full variable domain (rest looked up from reference TRBV28 and TRBJ2-3): DVKVTQSSRYLVKRTGEKVFLECVQDMDHENMFWYRQDPGLGLRLIYFSYDVKMKEKGDIPEGYSVSREKKERFSLILESASTNQTSMYLCASSLAGGVGVRDTQYFGPGTRLTVL.

This clone was picked up one time. V and J are TRBV28 and TRBJ1-5; D ambiguous. The CDR3 sequence is 17 residues long. V was pared by 5 bases and J by 5 bases, with 22 bases between. CDR1 and CDR2 from the germline V gene are MDHEN and SYDVKM. The CDR3 nucleotides read TGTGCCAGCAGTGAACACTATTTGTCGCAAAGCGATCAGCCCCAGCATTTT. This codes for CASSEHYLSQSDQPQHF.